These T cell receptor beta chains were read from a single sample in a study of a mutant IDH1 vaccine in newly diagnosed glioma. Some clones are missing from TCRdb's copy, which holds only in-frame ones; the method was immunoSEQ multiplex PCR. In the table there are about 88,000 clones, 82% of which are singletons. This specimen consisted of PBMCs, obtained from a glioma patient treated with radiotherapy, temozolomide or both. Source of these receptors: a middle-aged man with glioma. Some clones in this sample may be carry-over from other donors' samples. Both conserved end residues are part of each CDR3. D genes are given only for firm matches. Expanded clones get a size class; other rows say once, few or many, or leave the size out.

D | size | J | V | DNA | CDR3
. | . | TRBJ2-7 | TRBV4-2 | TGTGCCAGCAGCCAAATTTCGACAGGGCGCGGGGGGGAGCAGTACTTC | CASSQISTGRGGEQYF
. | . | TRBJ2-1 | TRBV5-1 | TGCGCCAGCAGCTCTACCCCACAGGGATGGGCGGCCTTCGACAATGAGCAGTTCTTC | CASSSTPQGWAAFDNEQFF
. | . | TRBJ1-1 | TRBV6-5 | TGTGCCAGCAGTTACCAACAGGGCCTGAACACTGAAGCTTTCTTT | CASSYQQGLNTEAFF
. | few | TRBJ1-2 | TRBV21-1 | TGTGCCAGCAGCAAAGGCCACGGCAGGGGGTTAACCAGCTACACCTTC | CASSKGHGRGLTSYTF
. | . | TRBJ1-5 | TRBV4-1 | TGCGCCAGCAGCCAAGATTCGGGGGGCTGGAGCAATCAGCCCCAGCATTTT | CASSQDSGGWSNQPQHF
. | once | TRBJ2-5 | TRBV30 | TGTGCCTGGAGTGGAGGGGGTCTGGAGTCCCAGTACTTC | CAWSGGGLESQYF
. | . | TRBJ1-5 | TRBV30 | TGTGCCTGGAGTGTACTGGGGGCGGGGGGTCAGCCCCAGCATTTT | CAWSVLGAGGQPQHF
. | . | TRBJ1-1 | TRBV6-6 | TGTGCCAGCACCGTGACAGGGAACACTGAAGCTTTCTTT | CASTVTGNTEAFF
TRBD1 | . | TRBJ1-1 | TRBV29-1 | TGCAGCGTCGGGGGACAGGGGGCCGGAGCTTTCTTT | CSVGGQGAGAFF
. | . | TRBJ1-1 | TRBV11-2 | TGTGCCAGCATCACGGGGAGGGGAGGCACTGAAGCTTTCTTT | CASITGRGGTEAFF
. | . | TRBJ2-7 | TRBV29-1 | TGCAGCGTTGTTTTAAGTTACGAGCAGTACTTC | CSVVLSYEQYF
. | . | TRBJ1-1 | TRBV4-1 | TGCGCCAGCAGCCACGTAGGTGGGGGAACTGAAGCTTTCTTT | CASSHVGGGTEAFF
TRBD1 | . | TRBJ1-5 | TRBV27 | TGTGCCACTTCCGGGACAGGGAATCAGCCCCAGCATTTT | CATSGTGNQPQHF
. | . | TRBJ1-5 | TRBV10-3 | TGTGCCATCAGTGAGGGCGACAGGTTCCCCCAGCATTTT | CAISEGDRFPQHF
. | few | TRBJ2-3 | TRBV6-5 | TGTGCCAGCAGAGAGGGGGGCACAGATACGCAGTATTTT | CASREGGTDTQYF
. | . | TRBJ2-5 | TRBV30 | TGTGCCTGGAGGCGGGACAGCGGGGTGAGGGAGACCCAGTACTTC | CAWRRDSGVRETQYF
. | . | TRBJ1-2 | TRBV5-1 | TGCGCCAGCAGAATGGACAGTAACTATGGCTACACCTTC | CASRMDSNYGYTF
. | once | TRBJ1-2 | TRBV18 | TGTGCCAGCTCACCGGGCTATGGCTACACCTTC | CASSPGYGYTF
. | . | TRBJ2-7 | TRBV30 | TGTGCCTGGAGTCCACCGGACAGATTCTCCTACGAGCAGTACTTC | CAWSPPDRFSYEQYF
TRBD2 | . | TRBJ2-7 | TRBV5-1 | TGCGCCAGCAGATCAACTAGCGGGGGGAACTACGAGCAGTACTTC | CASRSTSGGNYEQYF
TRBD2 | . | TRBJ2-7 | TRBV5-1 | TGCGCCAGCAGCTCGCGAGGGGAGGGTTCCCCCTACGAGCAGTACTTC | CASSSRGEGSPYEQYF
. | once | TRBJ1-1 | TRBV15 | TGTGCCACCAGCAGAGATAGGGGCAGCATGAACACTGAAGCTTTCTTT | CATSRDRGSMNTEAFF
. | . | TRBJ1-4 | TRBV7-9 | TGTGCCAGCAGCTTACTGGGAGGTTCGACTAATGAAAAACTGTTTTTT | CASSLLGGSTNEKLFF
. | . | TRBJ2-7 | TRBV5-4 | TGTGCCAGCAGCTTGGGGGAGGTGGCAGTTCTGTACTTC | CASSLGEVAVLYF
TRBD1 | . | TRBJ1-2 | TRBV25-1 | TGTGCCAGTTTGGCAGGGGGCAATTATGGCTACACCTTC | CASLAGGNYGYTF
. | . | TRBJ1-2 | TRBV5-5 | TGTGCCAGCCACCCCACAGCTTATGGCTACACCTTC | CASHPTAYGYTF
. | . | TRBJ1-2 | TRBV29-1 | TGCAGCGTTTCGCGGGGAGATGGCTACACCTTC | CSVSRGDGYTF